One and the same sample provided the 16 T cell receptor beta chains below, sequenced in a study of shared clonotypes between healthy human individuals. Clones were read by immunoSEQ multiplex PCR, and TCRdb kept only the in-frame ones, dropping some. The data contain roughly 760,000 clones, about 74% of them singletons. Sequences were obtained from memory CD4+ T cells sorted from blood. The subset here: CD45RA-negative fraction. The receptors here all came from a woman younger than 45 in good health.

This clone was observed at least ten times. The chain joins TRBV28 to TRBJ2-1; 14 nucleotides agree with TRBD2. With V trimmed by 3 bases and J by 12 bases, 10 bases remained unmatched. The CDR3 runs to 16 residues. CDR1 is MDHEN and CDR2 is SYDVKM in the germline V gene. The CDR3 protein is CASSLSKGLAGEGQFF. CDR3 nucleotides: TGTGCCAGCAGTTTGTCGAAGGGACTAGCGGGAGAGGGGCAGTTCTTC.

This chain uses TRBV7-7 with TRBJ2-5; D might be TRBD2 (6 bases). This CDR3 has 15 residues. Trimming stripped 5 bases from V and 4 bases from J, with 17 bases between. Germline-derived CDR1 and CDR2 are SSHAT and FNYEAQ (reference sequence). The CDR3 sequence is CASSVGTGGGETQYF. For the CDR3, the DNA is TGTGCCAGCAGCGTCGGGACCGGGGGTGGAGAGACCCAGTACTTC.

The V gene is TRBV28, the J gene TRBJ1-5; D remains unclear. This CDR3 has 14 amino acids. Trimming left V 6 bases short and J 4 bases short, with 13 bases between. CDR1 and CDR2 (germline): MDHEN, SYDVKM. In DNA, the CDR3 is TGTGCCAGCAGCTACGCCCCGAGAAATCAGCCCCAGCATTTT. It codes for CASSYAPRNQPQHF.

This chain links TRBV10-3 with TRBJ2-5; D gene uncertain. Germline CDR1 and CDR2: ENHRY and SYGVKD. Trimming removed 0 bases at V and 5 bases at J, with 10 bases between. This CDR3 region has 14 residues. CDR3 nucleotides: TGTGCCATCAGTGAGTCGATTAGTGTTGAGACCCAGTACTTC. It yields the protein CAISESISVETQYF.

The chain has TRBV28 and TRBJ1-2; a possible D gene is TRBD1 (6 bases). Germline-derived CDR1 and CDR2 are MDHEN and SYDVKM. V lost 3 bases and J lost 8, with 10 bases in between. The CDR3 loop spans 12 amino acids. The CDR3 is CASSFFDRGYTF. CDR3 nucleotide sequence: TGTGCCAGCAGTTTCTTCGACAGGGGCTACACCTTC.

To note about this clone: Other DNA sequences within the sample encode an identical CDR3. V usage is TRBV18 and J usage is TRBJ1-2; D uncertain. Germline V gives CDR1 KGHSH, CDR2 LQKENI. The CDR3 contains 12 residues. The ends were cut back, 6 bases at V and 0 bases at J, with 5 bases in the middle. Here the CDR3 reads CASSQANYGYTF. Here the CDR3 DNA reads TGTGCCAGCTCGCAAGCTAACTATGGCTACACCTTC.

In DNA, the CDR3 is TGTGCCAGCAGTTCGAGTGATTACGAGCAGTACTTC. Translation gives CASSSSDYEQYF. The chain combines TRBV28 with TRBJ2-7; D is ambiguous. CDR1 and CDR2 from the germline V gene are MDHEN and SYDVKM. Trimming took off 4 bases at V and 4 bases at J, with 8 bases between the two ends. The CDR3 length is 12 residues.

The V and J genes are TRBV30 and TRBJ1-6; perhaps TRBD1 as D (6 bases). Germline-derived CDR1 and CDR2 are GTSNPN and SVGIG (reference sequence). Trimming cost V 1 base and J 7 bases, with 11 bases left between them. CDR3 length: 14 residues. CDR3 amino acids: CAWSEWQGNSPLHF. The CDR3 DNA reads TGTGCCTGGAGTGAGTGGCAGGGGAATTCACCCCTCCACTTT.

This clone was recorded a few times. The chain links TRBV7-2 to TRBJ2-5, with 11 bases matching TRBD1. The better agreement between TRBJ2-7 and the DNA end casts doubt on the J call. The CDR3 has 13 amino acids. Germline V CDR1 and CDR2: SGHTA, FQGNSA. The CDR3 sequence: CATAGQGDSEQYF. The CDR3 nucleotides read TGTGCCACCGCGGGACAGGGGGATAGCGAGCAGTACTTC.

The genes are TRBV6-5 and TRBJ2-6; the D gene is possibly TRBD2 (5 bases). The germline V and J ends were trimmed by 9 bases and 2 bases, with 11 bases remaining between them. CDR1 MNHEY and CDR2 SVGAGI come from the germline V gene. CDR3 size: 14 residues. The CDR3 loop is CASRKAAGANVLTF. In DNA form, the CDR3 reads TGTGCCAGTCGGAAAGCGGCTGGGGCCAACGTCCTGACTTTC.

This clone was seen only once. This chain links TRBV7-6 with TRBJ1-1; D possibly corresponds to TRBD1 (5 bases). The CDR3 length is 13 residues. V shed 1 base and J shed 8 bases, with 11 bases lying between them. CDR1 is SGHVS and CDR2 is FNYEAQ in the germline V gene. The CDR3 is CASSLVRGSEAFF. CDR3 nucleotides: TGTGCCAGCAGCTTAGTTCGGGGCAGCGAAGCTTTCTTT. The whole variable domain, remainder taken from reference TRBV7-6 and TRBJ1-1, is GAGVSQSPRYKVTKRGQDVALRCDPISGHVSLYWYRQALGQGPEFLTYFNYEAQQDKSGLPNDRFSAERPEGSISTLTIQRTEQRDSAMYRCASSLVRGSEAFFGQGTRLTVV.

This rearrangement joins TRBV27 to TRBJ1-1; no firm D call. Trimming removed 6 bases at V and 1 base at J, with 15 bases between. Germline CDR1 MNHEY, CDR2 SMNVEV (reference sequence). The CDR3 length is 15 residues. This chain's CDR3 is CASRLDGYQNTEAFF. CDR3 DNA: TGTGCCAGCAGGCTCGACGGATACCAGAACACTGAAGCTTTCTTT.

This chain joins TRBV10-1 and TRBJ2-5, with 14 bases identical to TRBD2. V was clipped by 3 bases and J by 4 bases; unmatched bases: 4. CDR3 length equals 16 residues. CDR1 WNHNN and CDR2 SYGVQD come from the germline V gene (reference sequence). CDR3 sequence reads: CASSDGGLAGGETQYF. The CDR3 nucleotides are TGCGCCAGCAGTGATGGAGGACTAGCGGGAGGAGAGACCCAGTACTTC.

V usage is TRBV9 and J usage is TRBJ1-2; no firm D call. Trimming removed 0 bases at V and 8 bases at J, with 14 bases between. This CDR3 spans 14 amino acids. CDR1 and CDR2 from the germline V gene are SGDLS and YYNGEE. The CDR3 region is CASSVAKESGGYTF. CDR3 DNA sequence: TGTGCCAGCAGCGTAGCGAAAGAAAGCGGGGGCTACACCTTC.

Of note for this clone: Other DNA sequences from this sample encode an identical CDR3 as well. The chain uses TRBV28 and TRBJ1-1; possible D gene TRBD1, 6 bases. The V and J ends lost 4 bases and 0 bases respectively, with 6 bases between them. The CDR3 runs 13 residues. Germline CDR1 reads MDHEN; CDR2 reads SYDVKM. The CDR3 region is CASSYRVNTEAFF. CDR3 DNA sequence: TGTGCCAGCAGTTACAGGGTGAACACTGAAGCTTTCTTT.

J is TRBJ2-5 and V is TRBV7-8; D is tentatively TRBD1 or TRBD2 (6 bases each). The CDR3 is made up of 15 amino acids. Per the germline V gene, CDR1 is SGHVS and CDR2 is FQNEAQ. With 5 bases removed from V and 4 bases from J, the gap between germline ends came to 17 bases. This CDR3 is CASSPTWGASETQYF. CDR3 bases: TGTGCCAGCAGCCCTACTTGGGGGGCATCAGAGACCCAGTACTTC. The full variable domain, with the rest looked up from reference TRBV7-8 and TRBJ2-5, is GAGVSQSPRYKVAKRGQDVALRCDPISGHVSLFWYQQALGQGPEFLTYFQNEAQLDKSGLPSDRFFAERPEGSVSTLKIQRTQQEDSAVYLCASSPTWGASETQYFGPGTRLLVL.